The 13 T cell receptor beta chains below were found in one sample sequenced in a study of Graves' ophthalmopathy and Graves' hyperthyroidism. RNA transcripts provided the template for amplifying TCR beta CDR3 regions. Amplification began with first-round RT-PCR using HTBI primers, then second-round multiplex PCR was performed. Using its own MiXCR run on the multiplex PCR reads, TCRdb lists one record per CDR3 protein. Seen here are a few hundred thousand distinct CDR3 sequences, under 25% observed once, and the top ten hold around 3%. The specimen sequenced was peripheral blood. The origin of the receptors is a woman aged 18-35 years with stable Graves' hyperthyroidism.

The chain is built from TRBV12-3 or TRBV12-4 and TRBJ1-3; D call uncertain. This CDR3 spans 15 amino acids. V shed 6 bases and J shed 5 bases, with 17 bases lying between them. This CDR3 is CASSNRVSIRNTIYF. CDR3 nucleotides: TGTGCCAGCAGCAATCGCGTTTCGATCAGAAACACCATATATTTT.

Ten or more counts support this clonotype. At one of its ends the junction is not consistent with the germline gene, which may arise from a read error. This chain uses TRBV20-1 with TRBJ2-7, with TRBD1 matching 10 bases. CDR1 is DFQATT, CDR2 SNEGSKA, per germline (reference sequence). This CDR3 region has 13 residues. The chain's CDR3 is CSASPGQGYGQYF. Here the CDR3 DNA reads TGCAGTGCTAGTCCGGGACAGGGGTACGGGCAGTACTTC.

This clonotype was found many times. CDR3 coding DNA: TGCAGCGCGGGGGACGGAGGTGGGGCTTTCTTT. This sequence encodes CSAGDGGGAFF. The chain recombines TRBV29-1 with TRBJ1-1, with D possibly being TRBD1 (5 bases). V was clipped by 7 bases and J by 11 bases, with 17 bases between them. Germline CDR1 SQVTM, CDR2 ANQGSEA. The CDR3 is 11 amino acids.

The rearrangement links TRBV27 to TRBJ1-5; D is perhaps TRBD1 (5 bases). Trimming took 3 bases from V and 0 from J, leaving 15 bases between them. CDR1 and CDR2 from the germline V gene are MNHEY and SMNVEV (reference sequence). The CDR3 length is 17 residues. The CDR3 coding sequence is TGTGCCAGCAGTTTGAAGGGTTGGGGCAATAGCAATCAGCCCCAGCATTTT. Translating it yields CASSLKGWGNSNQPQHF.

Many counts were recorded for this clonotype. This chain links TRBV28 with TRBJ2-7; D might be TRBD1 (5 bases). This CDR3 contains 16 residues. V lost 2 bases, J lost 5 bases, and 19 bases lay in between. Germline V lookup: CDR1 MDHEN, CDR2 SYDVKM. CDR3 in amino acids: CASSLPLGVGLDEQYF. In DNA, the CDR3 is TGTGCCAGCAGTTTACCCCTTGGTGTGGGGCTCGACGAGCAGTACTTC. The variable domain in full, completed from reference TRBV28 and TRBJ2-7, reads DVKVTQSSRYLVKRTGEKVFLECVQDMDHENMFWYRQDPGLGLRLIYFSYDVKMKEKGDIPEGYSVSREKKERFSLILESASTNQTSMYLCASSLPLGVGLDEQYFGPGTRLTVT.

A remark on this clonotype: Since a much larger clone is just one base distant, this may be a read error. The chain links TRBV7-6 to TRBJ2-7, with D possibly being TRBD1 (6 bases). The CDR3 has 15 residues. CDR1 and CDR2 from the germline V gene are SGHVS and FNYEAQ. Here the CDR3 DNA reads TGTGCCAGCAGCTTAGGCCCAGGGGAAGGCTACGAGCAGTGCTTC. Encoded protein: CASSLGPGEGYEQCF.

This chain links TRBV28 with TRBJ2-7; D is perhaps TRBD2 (6 bases). Germline loops: CDR1 MDHEN, CDR2 SYDVKM. This CDR3 is built from 14 residues. Trimming took off 8 bases at V and 7 bases at J, with 21 bases between the two ends. This chain's CDR3 is CASRELSGAYEQYF. In DNA, the CDR3 is TGTGCCAGCCGGGAACTTAGCGGAGCGTATGAGCAGTACTTC.

This clonotype showed up many times. The rearrangement links TRBV12-3 or TRBV12-4 to TRBJ2-7; 9 bases map to TRBD2. With 5 bases clipped from V and 8 bases from J, the junction kept 7 bases outside the gene matches. The CDR3 has 13 amino acids. Here the CDR3 reads CASSQETSGKQYF. Here the CDR3 DNA reads TGTGCCAGCAGTCAAGAGACTAGCGGCAAGCAGTACTTC.

This clonotype was recorded many times. The rearrangement joins TRBV6-2 or TRBV6-3 to TRBJ2-7; 14 bases align to TRBD2. The CDR3 runs to 17 residues. CDR1 and CDR2 from the germline V gene are MNHEY and SVGEGT. Losses at the gene ends were 3 bases for V and 3 bases for J; bases not matched to a gene: 7. The CDR3 DNA follows: TGTGCCAGCAGTTATAGACTAGCGGGAGGGCCTGTCTACGAGCAGTACTTC. This gives the protein CASSYRLAGGPVYEQYF.

This clonotype was counted many times. This chain joins TRBV29-1 and TRBJ2-4; the D is unclear. The CDR3 contains 14 residues. V was cut by 6 bases and J by 0 bases, with 12 bases left in between. The germline V gene encodes CDR1 SQVTM and CDR2 ANQGSEA. CDR3 nucleotides: TGCAGCGTCCAAGGCAACTTAGCCAAAAACATTCAGTACTTC. Protein: CSVQGNLAKNIQYF.

This rearrangement joins TRBV6-1 to TRBJ1-1; D gene ambiguous. Looked up from germline, CDR1 is MNHNS and CDR2 is SASEGT. V was shortened by 7 bases and J by 5 bases, with 14 bases between the two germline ends. The CDR3 has 13 residues. CDR3 residues: CASKSDGATEAFF. The DNA for the CDR3 is TGTGCCAGCAAATCAGACGGAGCGACTGAAGCTTTCTTT.

In its sample, this clonotype was seen a few times. Relative to the germline gene, one junction end is altered; a read error may explain this. This chain connects TRBV11-2 to TRBJ2-7; 7 bases align to TRBD1. Germline V gene sequence: CDR1 SGHAT, CDR2 FQNNGV. This CDR3 has 15 residues. DNA of the CDR3: TGTGCCTGCAGCTTTGACAGGGATTTCTACGACGAGCAGTACTTC. The encoded protein is CACSFDRDFYDEQYF.

This clonotype was seen repeatedly, ten times or more. The chain combines TRBV19 with TRBJ2-5, with 7 nucleotides matching TRBD2. CDR1 and CDR2 (germline): LNHDA, SQIVND (reference sequence). CDR3 size: 17 residues. V was clipped by 6 bases and J by 0 bases; unmatched bases: 13. This CDR3 reads CASSSTSSGRYQETQYF. In DNA, the CDR3 is TGTGCCAGTAGCTCGACTAGCTCCGGAAGGTACCAAGAGACCCAGTACTTC.